These 14 T cell receptor beta chains came from one sample sequenced in a study of T cells in Graves' hyperthyroidism and ophthalmopathy. Authors of the study amplified TCR beta CDR3 regions from RNA transcripts. The TCR CDR3 was amplified in a first-round RT-PCR using the HTBI primer set. One entry per CDR3 protein, called by TCRdb with MiXCR from the multiplex PCR reads. The sample shows approximately 360,000 distinct CDR3 sequences, just under 25% of them seen only once. Sample: blood. Receptor source: a man in his forties or fifties with Graves' hyperthyroidism.

This clonotype was observed a few times. The junction and the germline gene differ at one end; a read error may be behind it. The rearrangement links TRBV7-6 to TRBJ2-3; 11 bases agree with TRBD2. CDR1 and CDR2 from the germline V gene are SGHVS and FNYEAQ. There are 15 residues in the CDR3. CDR3 nucleotide sequence: TGTGCCAGCAGCATAGCGGGAGGGCCCACAGATACGCAGTATTTT. This encodes CASSIAGGPTDTQYF.

The DNA for the CDR3 is TGTGCCAGCAGCTTAGGGGTTGCGGGGGTCCGAAAACAGACCCAGTACTTC. This sequence encodes CASSLGVAGVRKQTQYF. The rearrangement uses TRBV11-2 and TRBJ2-5; TRBD2 matches at 7 bases. CDR3 length equals 17 residues. The trim removed 1 base at V and 6 bases at J, leaving 14 bases unmatched. Germline values: CDR1 SGHAT, CDR2 FQNNGV.

The chain employs TRBV27 and TRBJ1-4; a possible D gene is TRBD1 (6 bases). This CDR3 comprises 17 residues. The germline V gene has CDR1 MNHEY and CDR2 SMNVEV (reference sequence). Trimming took 5 bases from V and 2 from J, leaving 18 bases between them. CDR3 protein: CASSGGGRGTTNEKLFF. In DNA, the CDR3 is TGTGCCAGCAGTGGAGGAGGCAGGGGAACCACTAATGAAAAACTGTTTTTT. Full variable domain (rest looked up from reference TRBV27 and TRBJ1-4): EAQVTQNPRYLITVTGKKLTVTCSQNMNHEYMSWYRQDPGLGLRQIYYSMNVEVTDKGDVPEGYKVSRKEKRNFPLILESPSPNQTSLYFCASSGGGRGTTNEKLFFGSGTQLSVL.

The V and J genes are TRBV7-3 and TRBJ2-7, with D hard to call. Germline V CDR1 and CDR2: SGHTA, FQGTGA. The ends were cut back, 1 base at V and 3 bases at J, with 7 bases in the middle. CDR3 length: 13 residues. CDR3 residues: CASSLNDGYEQYF. In nucleotides, the CDR3 is TGTGCCAGCAGCTTAAACGACGGCTACGAGCAGTACTTC.

This clonotype was found a few times. The J gene is TRBJ1-2, the V gene TRBV6-1; no clear D. The CDR3 consists of 15 residues. V was shortened by 5 bases and J by 7 bases, with 20 bases between the two germline ends. Germline V gene data show CDR1 as MNHNS and CDR2 as SASEGT. CDR3 DNA: TGTGCCAGCAGTTACTCAGGCGGCAGGACGGGTGGCTACACCTTC. Its translation: CASSYSGGRTGGYTF.

This chain uses TRBV6-2 or TRBV6-3 with TRBJ2-2, with TRBD2 identical over 14 bases. Per germline, CDR1 MNHEY and CDR2 SVGEGT. This CDR3 has 16 amino acids. The V gene end was trimmed by 4 bases and the J gene end by 6 bases; junction bases not matched to a gene: 4. In nucleotides, the CDR3 is TGTGCCAGCAGTTTCTCGACTAGCGGGAGGGCCGGGGAGCTGTTTTTT. This codes for CASSFSTSGRAGELFF.

This clonotype was seen more than once but under ten times. Here the CDR3 reads CASSEWAIEDYEQYF. CDR3 coding DNA: TGTGCCAGCAGTGAATGGGCAATTGAGGACTACGAGCAGTACTTC. The V gene is TRBV6-1, the J gene TRBJ2-7; D unresolved. Trimming stripped 2 bases from V and 3 bases from J, with 14 bases between. This CDR3 contains 15 residues. From germline, CDR1 is MNHNS and CDR2 SASEGT.

This sequence joins TRBV7-3 and TRBJ2-2; D not certain. Germline V lookup: CDR1 SGHTA, CDR2 FQGTGA. The ends were cut back, 5 bases at V and 1 base at J, with 14 bases in the middle. CDR3 length equals 16 residues. The CDR3: CASSPRPDGNTGELFF. CDR3 bases: TGTGCCAGCAGCCCACGACCAGACGGGAACACCGGGGAGCTGTTTTTT.

This rearrangement joins TRBV7-9 to TRBJ1-5; 9 bases align to TRBD1. This CDR3 is 14 amino acids long. After removal of 5 bases from V and 7 bases from J, the junction contained 6 bases not matched to a gene. The germline gives CDR1 SEHNR, CDR2 FQNEAQ (reference sequence). This chain's CDR3 is CASSAGTGYQPQHF. Written as DNA, the CDR3 is TGTGCCAGCAGCGCCGGGACAGGGTACCAGCCCCAGCATTTT.

The table lists this clonotype with a few counts. This sequence joins TRBV11-2 and TRBJ2-6; D not certain. The V end lost 7 bases, the J end lost 2 bases, and 12 bases lay between the germline ends. CDR3 size: 15 residues. Germline CDR1 and CDR2: SGHAT and FQNNGV. The CDR3 loop is CASNNYSPGANVLTF. CDR3 DNA sequence: TGTGCCAGCAACAATTATTCCCCTGGGGCCAACGTCCTGACTTTC.

This clonotype was seen only a few times. V usage is TRBV5-1 and J usage is TRBJ2-2; D is tentatively TRBD1 or TRBD2 (6 bases each). The CDR3 consists of 15 residues. Germline assignment: CDR1 SGHRS and CDR2 YFSETQ. The V gene lost 0 bases and the J gene lost 7 bases, with 13 bases spanning the gap. The CDR3 region is CASSLASGGYGELFF. CDR3 DNA: TGCGCCAGCAGCTTGGCGTCCGGGGGCTACGGGGAGCTGTTTTTT. The entire variable domain, with the rest obtained from reference TRBV5-1 and TRBJ2-2, is as follows: KAGVTQTPRYLIKTRGQQVTLSCSPISGHRSVSWYQQTPGQGLQFLFEYFSETQRNKGNFPGRFSGRQFSNSRSEMNVSTLELGDSALYLCASSLASGGYGELFFGEGSRLTVL.

The CDR3 spells CASSLQAGEKSYEQYF. The CDR3 coding sequence is TGTGCCAGCAGCTTACAGGCAGGGGAGAAGTCCTACGAGCAGTACTTC. The chain has TRBV7-9 and TRBJ2-7, with D maybe TRBD1 (6 bases). The CDR3 has 16 amino acids. The V end lost 2 bases, the J end lost 1 base, and 15 bases lay between the germline ends. Germline-derived CDR1 and CDR2 are SEHNR and FQNEAQ (reference sequence).

This rearrangement joins TRBV14 to TRBJ2-7, with unresolved D. V was trimmed by 1 base and J by 2 bases, leaving 15 bases between them. The CDR3 has 16 amino acids. Germline V gives CDR1 SGHDN, CDR2 FVKESK. CDR3 DNA: TGTGCCAGCAGCCAAGGACTCCCGATCGGCCCCTACGAGCAGTACTTC. It is translated as CASSQGLPIGPYEQYF. The complete variable domain, with remaining parts taken from reference TRBV14 and TRBJ2-7, reads EAGVTQFPSHSVIEKGQTVTLRCDPISGHDNLYWYRRVMGKEIKFLLHFVKESKQDESGMPNNRFLAERTGGTYSTLKVQPAELEDSGVYFCASSQGLPIGPYEQYFGPGTRLTVT.

Many counts were recorded for this clonotype. The chain combines TRBV28 with TRBJ2-1; 9 nucleotides agree with TRBD2. In germline, CDR1 is MDHEN, CDR2 SYDVKM. The CDR3 has 13 residues. V dropped 6 bases and J dropped 6; count of bases not matched to a gene: 3. The CDR3 DNA sequence: TGTGCCAGCAGCTGGGGACTAGCCAATGAGCAGTTCTTC. The encoded protein is CASSWGLANEQFF.